This T cell receptor (beta chain) derives from a study of blood T cell repertoires in COVID-19. Study-level information: Acute-phase and convalescent COVID-19 samples originated in the United States, Italy and Spain.

Methods used by the authors: By means of reference gene primer amplification, nucleated cell counts were estimated. The data were produced by immunoSEQ multiplex PCR, yet TCRdb's version contains in-frame clones alone and is incomplete. V, J and clone size were drawn from that table, and D and trimming were deduced from the DNA. The table shows fewer than 300,000 clones, with roughly 88% occurring only once. Cohort assignment relied on participant-reported clinical history. Sample: PBMCs or T cells enriched from blood (not recorded which). The sequence was collected from a woman in her 30s who had recovered from COVID-19.

CDR3 residues: CASTPLGALGANVLTF. The CDR3 DNA reads as TGTGCCAGCACCCCCCTTGGGGCCTTGGGGGCCAACGTCCTGACTTTC. This chain uses TRBV27 with TRBJ2-6, with D maybe TRBD1 (5 bases). Germline loops: CDR1 MNHEY, CDR2 SMNVEV (reference sequence). There are 16 residues in the CDR3. Trimming removed 7 bases at V and 4 bases at J, with 17 bases between.